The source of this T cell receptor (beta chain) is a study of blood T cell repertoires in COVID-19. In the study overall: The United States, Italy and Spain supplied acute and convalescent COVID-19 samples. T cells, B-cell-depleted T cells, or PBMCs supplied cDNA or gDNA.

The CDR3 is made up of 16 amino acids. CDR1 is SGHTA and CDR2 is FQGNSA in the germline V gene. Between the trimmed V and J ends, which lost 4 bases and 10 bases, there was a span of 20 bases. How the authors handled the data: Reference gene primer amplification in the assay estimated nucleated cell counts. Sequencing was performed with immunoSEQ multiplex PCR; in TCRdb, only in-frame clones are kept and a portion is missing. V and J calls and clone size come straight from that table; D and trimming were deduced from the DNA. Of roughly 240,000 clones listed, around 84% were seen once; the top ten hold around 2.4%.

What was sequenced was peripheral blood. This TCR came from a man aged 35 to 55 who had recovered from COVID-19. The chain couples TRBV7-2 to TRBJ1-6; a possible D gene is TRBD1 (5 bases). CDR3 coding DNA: TGTGCCAGCAGCTCCCGCCCCTCGGGGGAGGTATCACCCCTCCACTTT. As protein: CASSSRPSGEVSPLHF.